One and the same sample provided the 18 T cell receptor beta chains below, sequenced in a study of T-cell memory formation after mild COVID-19. MiXCR, applied by TCRdb to the 5' RACE reads, yields one record per CDR3 protein. The sample holds about 350,000 distinct CDR3 sequences; 25% to 30% are singletons and the top ten take approximately 15%. Sequenced sample: PBMCs or a T cell subset sorted from them (not recorded which). These receptors all come from an adult woman who had mild COVID-19 (a few samples of this study predate the infection). Cell type and time point are not known.

This rearrangement joins TRBV12-3 or TRBV12-4 to TRBJ2-7; tentative D call: TRBD1 (6 bases). The CDR3 has 14 amino acids. V gave up 5 bases and J gave up 3 bases, with 14 bases separating them. The CDR3 protein is CASSLQGDHYEQYF. CDR3 sequence (DNA): TGTGCCAGCAGTCTACAGGGAGACCACTACGAGCAGTACTTC.

The CDR3 region has the DNA TGCGCCAGCAGCTCCGGACTAGCGGGGGAGAAGGAGCAGTTCTTC. Translated, it gives CASSSGLAGEKEQFF. This chain links TRBV5-1 with TRBJ2-1, with TRBD2 identical over 13 bases. Unmatched junction bases numbered 7, after V lost 3 bases and J lost 10 bases. This CDR3 contains 15 residues. Looked up from germline, CDR1 is SGHRS and CDR2 is YFSETQ.

This clonotype has a handful of counts. V is TRBV4-1 and J is TRBJ2-2, with D possibly being TRBD1 (7 bases). The V gene lost 1 base and the J gene lost 7 bases, with 16 bases spanning the gap. The CDR3 runs to 16 residues. Germline CDR1 is MGHRA and CDR2 is YSYEKL. The CDR3 here is CASSQADREVGGELFF. In nucleotides, the CDR3 is TGCGCCAGCAGCCAAGCCGACAGGGAGGTCGGCGGGGAGCTGTTTTTT.

The rearrangement links TRBV15 to TRBJ2-3; TRBD1 aligns across 7 bases. This CDR3 is 17 amino acids long. Germline assignment: CDR1 LNHNV and CDR2 YYDKDF (reference sequence). After removal of 0 bases from V and 1 base from J, the junction contained 7 bases not matched to a gene. CDR3 region: CATSRDGQGVRTDTQYF. CDR3 sequence (DNA): TGTGCCACCAGCAGAGATGGGCAGGGGGTTCGCACAGATACGCAGTATTTT.

The rearrangement uses TRBV5-1 and TRBJ1-2, with D tentatively TRBD1 (5 bases). Germline-derived CDR1 and CDR2 are SGHRS and YFSETQ. This CDR3 comprises 12 residues. V dropped 6 bases and J dropped 6 bases, with 12 bases sitting between them. CDR3 DNA sequence: TGCGCCAGCACCTTCGGGGGAGATGGCTACACCTTC. Protein product: CASTFGGDGYTF.

This clonotype turned up a few times. CDR3 coding DNA: TGTGCCAGCAGCCAAGAAAGCAGGGGGTTGGAGAATGAAGCTTTCTTT. It specifies CASSQESRGLENEAFF. This chain links TRBV4-2 with TRBJ1-1, with 7 positions matching TRBD1. The CDR3 sequence is 16 residues long. V lost 0 bases and J lost 7; bases outside the gene matches: 11. CDR1 and CDR2 from the germline V gene are LGHNA and YNFKEQ.

The J gene is TRBJ1-6, the V gene TRBV28; D is perhaps TRBD1 (6 bases). This CDR3 spans 16 amino acids. Per the germline V gene, CDR1 is MDHEN and CDR2 is SYDVKM. V was trimmed by 6 bases and J by 1 base, leaving 13 bases between them. The CDR3 nucleotides are TGTGCCAGCAGCCCTCTAAGGGGGTCCTATAATTCACCCCTCCACTTT. This gives the protein CASSPLRGSYNSPLHF.

This clonotype was counted only a few times. This chain uses TRBV7-9 with TRBJ2-2, with 8 bases aligning to TRBD2. This CDR3 region has 16 residues. The germline gives CDR1 SEHNR, CDR2 FQNEAQ (reference sequence). With V trimmed by 4 bases and J by 5 bases, 9 bases remained unmatched. This CDR3 is CASSSASGSFTGELFF. CDR3 coding DNA: TGTGCCAGCAGCTCGGCCAGCGGGAGCTTTACCGGGGAGCTGTTTTTT.

The J gene is TRBJ2-7, the V gene TRBV30; TRBD1 is a possible D gene (5 bases). Trimming took off 8 bases at V and 2 bases at J, with 10 bases between the two ends. CDR3 size: 11 residues. CDR1 is GTSNPN and CDR2 is SVGIG in the germline V gene (reference sequence). CDR3 sequence reads: CAGTGTYEQYF. The DNA for the CDR3 is TGTGCCGGCACAGGTACCTACGAGCAGTACTTC.

The genes are TRBV30 and TRBJ2-7; 10 bases agree with TRBD1. The CDR3 contains 14 residues. The ends lost 5 bases at V and 1 base at J; junction bases unmatched: 5. Germline CDR1 reads GTSNPN; CDR2 reads SVGIG (reference sequence). CDR3 sequence (DNA): TGTGCCTGGGACAGGGGGCTTGGGTCCTACGAGCAGTACTTC. It translates to CAWDRGLGSYEQYF.

A single count supports this clonotype. The rearrangement uses TRBV5-1 and TRBJ2-5; D gene ambiguous. V was clipped by 1 base and J by 5 bases, with 12 bases between them. The germline CDR1 and CDR2 sequences are SGHRS and YFSETQ. The CDR3 is made up of 14 amino acids. For the CDR3, the DNA is TGCGCCAGCAGCTTGAAACCTGGGTCGGAGACCCAGTACTTC. Translation: CASSLKPGSETQYF. The variable domain in full, with the rest retrieved from reference TRBV5-1 and TRBJ2-5, is KAGVTQTPRYLIKTRGQQVTLSCSPISGHRSVSWYQQTPGQGLQFLFEYFSETQRNKGNFPGRFSGRQFSNSRSEMNVSTLELGDSALYLCASSLKPGSETQYFGPGTRLLVL.

This clonotype was recorded a few times. The V gene is TRBV6-2 or TRBV6-3, the J gene TRBJ1-2; possibly TRBD1 for D (6 bases). CDR1 and CDR2 from the germline V gene are MNHEY and SVGEGT. Trimming removed 5 bases from V and 4 bases from J, with 11 bases in between. This CDR3 is built from 13 residues. CDR3 sequence: CASSPTGLYGYTF. The CDR3 nucleotides read TGTGCCAGCAGTCCGACAGGCCTCTATGGCTACACCTTC.

This clonotype has a count of ten or more. The chain couples TRBV27 to TRBJ2-1; TRBD2 agrees at 10 bases. This CDR3 comprises 14 residues. CDR1 and CDR2 from the germline V gene are MNHEY and SMNVEV (reference sequence). J was trimmed by 7 bases and V by 7 bases; bases with no gene match: 7. CDR3 in amino acids: CASTRLAGRNEQFF. DNA for the CDR3: TGTGCCAGCACTAGACTAGCGGGTAGGAATGAGCAGTTCTTC.

This clonotype was recorded a few times. The chain is built from TRBV5-4 and TRBJ2-7; D is tentatively TRBD1 or TRBD2 (5 bases each). With 4 bases removed from V and 1 base from J, the gap between germline ends came to 12 bases. The CDR3 is 14 residues long. Germline assignment: CDR1 SGHNT and CDR2 YYREEE (reference sequence). This CDR3 is CASSPGDQSYEQYF. The CDR3 bases are TGTGCCAGCAGCCCCGGGGACCAATCCTACGAGCAGTACTTC.

This clonotype came up a few times. This sequence joins TRBV7-2 and TRBJ2-5, with 11 nucleotides matching TRBD2. After removal of 6 bases from V and 8 bases from J, the junction contained 8 bases not matched to a gene. The CDR3 sequence is 14 residues long. The germline gives CDR1 SGHTA, CDR2 FQGNSA. The CDR3 DNA reads as TGTGCCAGCAGTCTTAGCGGGAGGGCCCAAACCCAGTACTTC. Translation: CASSLSGRAQTQYF.

This clonotype was found a few times. V usage is TRBV6-5 and J usage is TRBJ2-3; D is possibly TRBD2 (5 bases). Germline-derived CDR1 and CDR2 are MNHEY and SVGAGI. With 5 bases removed from V and 0 bases from J, the gap between germline ends came to 15 bases. This CDR3 region has 16 residues. As DNA, the CDR3 is TGTGCCAGCAGTCGGAGTCGTAGCGCTAGCACAGATACGCAGTATTTT. Translating gives CASSRSRSASTDTQYF.

A word on this clonotype: This could be a read error, since a much larger clone is one nucleotide away. The chain links TRBV7-7 to TRBJ2-7, with D maybe TRBD2 (6 bases). The CDR3 covers 14 residues. The germline CDR1 and CDR2 sequences are SSHAT and FNYEAQ (reference sequence). The CDR3 DNA reads TGTGCTAGCAGCTTAGCGGAGGCTGCCTACGAGCAGTACTTC. Its protein is CASSLAEAAYEQYF.

This clonotype appeared a few times. The chain employs TRBV5-1 and TRBJ2-2; 7 bases are shared with TRBD2. Per the germline V gene, CDR1 is SGHRS and CDR2 is YFSETQ. The CDR3 is 17 amino acids. With V trimmed by 0 bases and J by 3 bases, 8 bases remained unmatched. CDR3 loop: CASSLAVGGGHTGELFF. CDR3 nucleotides: TGCGCCAGCAGCTTGGCCGTTGGCGGGGGACACACCGGGGAGCTGTTTTTT. The variable domain in full, completed from reference TRBV5-1 and TRBJ2-2, reads KAGVTQTPRYLIKTRGQQVTLSCSPISGHRSVSWYQQTPGQGLQFLFEYFSETQRNKGNFPGRFSGRQFSNSRSEMNVSTLELGDSALYLCASSLAVGGGHTGELFFGEGSRLTVL.